Below, 8 T cell receptor beta chains from the same sample are listed, as sequenced in a study of immune evolution from preneoplasia to lung adenocarcinoma. Only in-frame clones appear in the TCRdb table, and some are missing; sequencing was by immunoSEQ multiplex PCR. The sample lists about 7,000 clones, around four fifths occurring once. The sequenced sample was FFPE adjacent normal lung tissue. The receptors were sampled from a person between 60 and 79 years old with lung adenocarcinoma.

The rearrangement links TRBV2 to TRBJ2-7, with unresolved D. V lost 2 bases to trimming and J lost 5 bases, with 7 bases between them. The CDR3 covers 12 residues. Germline-derived CDR1 and CDR2 are SNHLY and FYNNEI. The CDR3 here is CASSERPHEQYF. Here the CDR3 DNA reads TGTGCCAGCAGTGAAAGGCCCCACGAGCAGTACTTC. Combining the CDR3 with reference TRBV2 and TRBJ2-7 gives the whole variable domain EPEVTQTPSHQVTQMGQEVILRCVPISNHLYFYWYRQILGQKVEFLVSFYNNEISEKSEIFDDQFSVERPDGSNFTLKIRSTKLEDSAMYFCASSERPHEQYFGPGTRLTVT.

The chain recombines TRBV4-2 with TRBJ2-7; 10 bases are shared with TRBD1. J was trimmed by 1 base and V by 5 bases; bases with no gene match: 8. Germline values: CDR1 LGHNA, CDR2 YNFKEQ. This CDR3 contains 16 residues. CDR3 loop: CASSLSTGQGSYEQYF. The CDR3 nucleotides read TGTGCCAGCAGCTTATCGACGGGACAGGGGTCCTACGAGCAGTACTTC.

Comment on this clone: Germline and junction disagree at one end, which may indicate a read error. The rearrangement joins TRBV7-3 to TRBJ2-2; no clear D gene. CDR1 and CDR2 (germline): SGHTA, FQGTGA. This CDR3 spans 15 amino acids. CDR3 amino acids: CASSLTWENTGELFF. CDR3 sequence (DNA): TGTGCTAGCAGCTTAACGTGGGAGAACACCGGGGAGCTGTTTTTT.

This clone was counted only a few times. The rearrangement uses TRBV19 and TRBJ2-7; D unresolved. The CDR3 runs to 14 residues. The germline CDR1 and CDR2 sequences are LNHDA and SQIVND (reference sequence). V was shortened by 6 bases and J by 7 bases, with 19 bases between the two germline ends. The CDR3 is CASRTPQGQREQYV. The CDR3, as DNA: TGTGCCAGTAGAACCCCTCAAGGTCAGAGGGAGCAGTACGTC.

This clone has a single count. This chain uses TRBV28 with TRBJ2-3; D perhaps matches TRBD1 (5 bases). The CDR3 is made up of 14 amino acids. The V end was cut by 2 bases, the J end by 0 bases, with 6 bases between. Germline-derived CDR1 and CDR2 are MDHEN and SYDVKM. The CDR3 protein is CASSLRQSTDTQYF. The CDR3 DNA is TGTGCCAGCAGTTTAAGACAGAGCACAGATACGCAGTATTTT.

The V and J genes are TRBV4-1 and TRBJ1-3, with TRBD1 matching 7 bases. Germline V lookup: CDR1 MGHRA, CDR2 YSYEKL. The CDR3 covers 18 residues. The trim removed 1 base at V and 0 bases at J, leaving 9 bases unmatched. CDR3 sequence reads: CASSQGGQGGGSGNTIYF. The CDR3 DNA sequence: TGCGCCAGCAGCCAAGGGGGGCAGGGGGGAGGCTCTGGAAACACCATATATTTT.

The J gene is TRBJ2-7, the V gene TRBV6-1, with D unresolved. Looked up from germline, CDR1 is MNHNS and CDR2 is SASEGT. CDR3 length: 19 amino acids. Trimming cost V 2 bases and J 0 bases, with 23 bases left between them. The CDR3 here is CASSEKSLIRRHYSYEQYV. CDR3 bases: TGTGCCAGCAGTGAAAAGTCCCTGATCCGGAGACATTACTCCTACGAGCAGTACGTC.

This chain links TRBV25-1 with TRBJ2-7; D uncertain. V was clipped by 2 bases and J by 0 bases, with 2 bases between them. CDR3 size: 12 residues. Germline CDR1 is MGHDK and CDR2 is SYGVNS. CDR3 protein: CASSEASYEQYF. The CDR3 DNA reads as TGTGCCAGCAGTGAAGCCTCCTACGAGCAGTACTTC.